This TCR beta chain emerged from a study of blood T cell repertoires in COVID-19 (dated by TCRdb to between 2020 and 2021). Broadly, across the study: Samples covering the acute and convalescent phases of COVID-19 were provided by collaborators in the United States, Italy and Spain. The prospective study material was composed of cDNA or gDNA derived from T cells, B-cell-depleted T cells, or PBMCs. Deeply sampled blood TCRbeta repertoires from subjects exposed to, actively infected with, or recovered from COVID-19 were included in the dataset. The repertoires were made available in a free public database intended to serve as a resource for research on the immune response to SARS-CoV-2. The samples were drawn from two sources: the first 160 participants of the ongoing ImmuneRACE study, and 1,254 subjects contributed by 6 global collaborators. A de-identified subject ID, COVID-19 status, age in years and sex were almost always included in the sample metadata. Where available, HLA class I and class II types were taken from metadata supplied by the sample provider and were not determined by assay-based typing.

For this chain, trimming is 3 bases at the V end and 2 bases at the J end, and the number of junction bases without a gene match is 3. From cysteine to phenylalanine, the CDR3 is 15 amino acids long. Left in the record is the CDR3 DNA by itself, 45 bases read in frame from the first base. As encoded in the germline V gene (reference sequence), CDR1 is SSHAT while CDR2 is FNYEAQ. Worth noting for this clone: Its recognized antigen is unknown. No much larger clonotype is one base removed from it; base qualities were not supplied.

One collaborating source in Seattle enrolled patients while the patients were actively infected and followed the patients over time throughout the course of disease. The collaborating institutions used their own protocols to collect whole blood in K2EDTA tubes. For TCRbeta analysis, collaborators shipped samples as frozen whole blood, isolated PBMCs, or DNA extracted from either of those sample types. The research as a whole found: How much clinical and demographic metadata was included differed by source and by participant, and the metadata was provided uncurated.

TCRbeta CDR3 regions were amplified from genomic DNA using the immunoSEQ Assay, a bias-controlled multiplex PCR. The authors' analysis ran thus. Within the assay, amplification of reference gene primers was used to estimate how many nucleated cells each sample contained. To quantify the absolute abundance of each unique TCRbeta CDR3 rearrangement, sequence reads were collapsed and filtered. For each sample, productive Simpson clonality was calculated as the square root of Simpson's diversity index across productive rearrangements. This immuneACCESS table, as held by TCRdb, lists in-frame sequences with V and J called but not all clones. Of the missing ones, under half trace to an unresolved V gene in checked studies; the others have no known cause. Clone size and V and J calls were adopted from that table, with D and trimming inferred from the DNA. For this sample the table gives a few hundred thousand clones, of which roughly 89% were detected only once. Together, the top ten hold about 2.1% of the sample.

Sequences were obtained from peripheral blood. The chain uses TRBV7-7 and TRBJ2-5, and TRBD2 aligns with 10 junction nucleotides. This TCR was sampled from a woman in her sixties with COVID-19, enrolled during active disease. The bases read TGTGCCAGCAGCTTGCTAGCGGGAGCGCAAGAGACCCAGTACTTC. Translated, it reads CASSLLAGAQETQYF.